This entry lists 3 T cell receptor beta chains sequenced from one sample in a study of cytomegalovirus exposure and HLA in healthy donors. Use of 60 Vbeta and 13 Jbeta primers characterized the PCR. Profiling relied on immunoSEQ multiplex PCR, and the TCRdb table lists in-frame clones only, not all of them. The sample consists of fewer than 250,000 clones, around 73% of them appearing once. The sequencing input was PBMCs. The receptors were gathered from a woman under 40 in good health and CMV-seropositive.

The gene calls are TRBV29-1 and TRBJ1-5; unclear D gene. The CDR3 is 13 residues long. The V gene lost 6 bases and the J gene lost 6 bases, with 15 bases spanning the gap. The germline gives CDR1 SQVTM, CDR2 ANQGSEA. Written as DNA, the CDR3 is TGCAGCGTCCTGCCCTCGGTCGGTCAGCCCCAGCATTTT. It is translated as CSVLPSVGQPQHF.

This chain joins TRBV25-1 and TRBJ1-5; no clear D gene. CDR1 and CDR2 from the germline V gene are MGHDK and SYGVNS. Trimming took off 3 bases at V and 2 bases at J, with 17 bases between the two ends. The CDR3 sequence is 17 residues long. CDR3 loop: CASSDSRRRAGNQPQHF. The CDR3 coding sequence is TGTGCCAGCAGTGACAGTCGACGTCGAGCGGGCAATCAGCCCCAGCATTTT.

V gene TRBV5-1 combines with J gene TRBJ2-7; 11 positions agree with TRBD1. This CDR3 comprises 15 residues. The trim removed 3 bases at V and 3 bases at J, leaving 5 bases unmatched. Germline lookup yields CDR1 SGHRS and CDR2 YFSETQ. The CDR3 sequence: CASSWGTGGSYEQYF. Here the CDR3 DNA reads TGCGCCAGCAGCTGGGGGACAGGGGGAAGCTACGAGCAGTACTTC.